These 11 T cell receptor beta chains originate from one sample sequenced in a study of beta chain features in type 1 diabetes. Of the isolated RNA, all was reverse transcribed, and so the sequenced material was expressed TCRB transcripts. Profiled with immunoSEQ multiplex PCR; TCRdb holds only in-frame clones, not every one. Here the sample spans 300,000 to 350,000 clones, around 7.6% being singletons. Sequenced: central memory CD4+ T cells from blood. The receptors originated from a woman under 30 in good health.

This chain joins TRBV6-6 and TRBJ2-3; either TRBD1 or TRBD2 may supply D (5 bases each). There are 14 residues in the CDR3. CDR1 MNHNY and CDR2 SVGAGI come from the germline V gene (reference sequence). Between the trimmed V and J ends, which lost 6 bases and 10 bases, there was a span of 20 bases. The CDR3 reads CASSRDPTAQSQYF. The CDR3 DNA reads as TGTGCCAGCAGCCGGGACCCGACAGCCCAATCGCAGTATTTT.

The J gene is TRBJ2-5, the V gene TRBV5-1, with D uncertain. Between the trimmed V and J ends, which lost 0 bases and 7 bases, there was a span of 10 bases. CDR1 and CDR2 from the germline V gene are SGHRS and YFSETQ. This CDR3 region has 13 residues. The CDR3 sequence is CASSLEWLGTQYF. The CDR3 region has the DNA TGCGCCAGCAGCTTGGAGTGGCTCGGGACCCAGTACTTC.

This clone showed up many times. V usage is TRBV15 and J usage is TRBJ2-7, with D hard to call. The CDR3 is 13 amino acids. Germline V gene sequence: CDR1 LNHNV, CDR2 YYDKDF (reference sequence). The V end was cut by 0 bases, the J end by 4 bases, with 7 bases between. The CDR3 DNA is TGTGCCACCAGCAGAGACATCAATTACGAGCAGTACTTC. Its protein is CATSRDINYEQYF. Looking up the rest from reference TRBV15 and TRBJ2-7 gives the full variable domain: DAMVIQNPRYQVTQFGKPVTLSCSQTLNHNVMYWYQQKSSQAPKLLFHYYDKDFNNEADTPDNFQSRRPNTSFCFLDIRSPGLGDTAMYLCATSRDINYEQYFGPGTRLTVT.

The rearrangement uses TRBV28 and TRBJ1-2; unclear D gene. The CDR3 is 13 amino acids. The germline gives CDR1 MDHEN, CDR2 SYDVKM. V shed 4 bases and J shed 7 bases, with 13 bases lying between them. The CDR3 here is CASSSRTRGGYTF. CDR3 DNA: TGTGCCAGCAGTTCCCGCACACGGGGTGGCTACACCTTC.

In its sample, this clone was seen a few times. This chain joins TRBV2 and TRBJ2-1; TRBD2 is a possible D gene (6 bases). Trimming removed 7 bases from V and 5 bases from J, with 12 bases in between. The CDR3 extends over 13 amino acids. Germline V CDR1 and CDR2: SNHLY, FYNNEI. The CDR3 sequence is CASTGTSDNEQFF. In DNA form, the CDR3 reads TGTGCCAGCACAGGGACTTCAGACAATGAGCAGTTCTTC.

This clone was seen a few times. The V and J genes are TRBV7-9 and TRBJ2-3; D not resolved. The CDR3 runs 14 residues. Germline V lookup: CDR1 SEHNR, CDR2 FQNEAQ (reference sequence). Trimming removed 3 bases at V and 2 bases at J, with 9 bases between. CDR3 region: CASSFWAATDTQYF. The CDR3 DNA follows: TGTGCCAGCAGCTTCTGGGCAGCCACAGATACGCAGTATTTT.

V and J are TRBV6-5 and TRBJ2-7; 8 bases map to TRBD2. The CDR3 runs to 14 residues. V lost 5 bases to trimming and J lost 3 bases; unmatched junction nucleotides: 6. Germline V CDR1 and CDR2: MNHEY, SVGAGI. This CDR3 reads CASSLAGGNYEQYF. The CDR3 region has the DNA TGTGCCAGCAGTCTGGCGGGAGGTAACTACGAGCAGTACTTC.

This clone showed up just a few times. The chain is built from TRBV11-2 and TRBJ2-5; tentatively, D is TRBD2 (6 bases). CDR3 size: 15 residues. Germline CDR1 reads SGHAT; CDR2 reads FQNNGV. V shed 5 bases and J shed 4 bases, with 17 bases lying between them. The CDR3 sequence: CASSNRDSTAETQYF. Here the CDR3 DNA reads TGTGCCAGCAGCAACCGGGACTCGACCGCAGAGACCCAGTACTTC.

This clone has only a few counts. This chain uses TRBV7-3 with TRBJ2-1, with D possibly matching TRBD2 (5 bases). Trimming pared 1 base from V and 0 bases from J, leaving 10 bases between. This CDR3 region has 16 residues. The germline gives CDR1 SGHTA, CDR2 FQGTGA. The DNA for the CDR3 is TGTGCCAGCAGCTTAAAAGCGGACGCCTCCTACAATGAGCAGTTCTTC. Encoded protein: CASSLKADASYNEQFF.

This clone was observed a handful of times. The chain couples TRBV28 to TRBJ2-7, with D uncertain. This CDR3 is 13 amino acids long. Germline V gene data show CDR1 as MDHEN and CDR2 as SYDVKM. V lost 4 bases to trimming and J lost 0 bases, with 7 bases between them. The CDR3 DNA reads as TGTGCCAGCAGTTCGCTTTCCTCCTACGAGCAGTACTTC. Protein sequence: CASSSLSSYEQYF.

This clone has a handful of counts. CDR3 residues: CASSQDAGTLGYTF. DNA of the CDR3: TGTGCCAGCAGCCAGGACGCAGGGACTCTTGGCTACACCTTC. The chain carries TRBV4-2 and TRBJ1-2; weak D call: TRBD1 (5 bases). Looked up from germline, CDR1 is LGHNA and CDR2 is YNFKEQ. This CDR3 contains 14 residues. Trimming pared 3 bases from V and 7 bases from J, leaving 15 bases between.